The 3 T cell receptor beta chains listed next were all sequenced from one sample in a study of early stage breast cancer tumors. Sequenced by immunoSEQ multiplex PCR; TCRdb stores in-frame clones only, minus some. This sample has some 29,000 clones, with about four fifths found just once. Sequencing was done on a sample of blood. The source of these receptors is a person aged 45-60 years with breast cancer.

The chain employs TRBV6-6 and TRBJ2-2; D might be TRBD1 (5 bases). The CDR3 is 13 amino acids. CDR1 is MNHNY, CDR2 SVGAGI, per germline (reference sequence). V dropped 7 bases and J dropped 6 bases, with 12 bases sitting between them. CDR3 sequence: CASTAGLPGELFF. In DNA form, the CDR3 reads TGTGCCAGCACCGCAGGGTTACCCGGGGAGCTGTTTTTT.

The chain employs TRBV5-1 and TRBJ1-1; D remains unclear. Trimming left V 4 bases short and J 1 base short, with 14 bases between. The germline CDR1 and CDR2 sequences are SGHRS and YFSETQ. CDR3 length: 15 amino acids. CDR3 loop: CASSLLQTSNTEAFF. As DNA, the CDR3 is TGCGCCAGCAGCCTCCTACAGACATCGAACACTGAAGCTTTCTTT.

This chain uses TRBV30 with TRBJ2-3; no definite D call. The CDR3 is 11 amino acids. CDR1 GTSNPN and CDR2 SVGIG come from the germline V gene (reference sequence). The ends were cut back, 4 bases at V and 6 bases at J, with 8 bases in the middle. CDR3: CAWMPGDTQYF. The CDR3 bases are TGTGCCTGGATGCCCGGGGATACGCAGTATTTT.